This TCR beta chain is drawn from a study of regulatory T cells in long-lasting Graves disease. Across the whole study: Over 5 years on antithyroid drugs plus positive TSH receptor antibodies marked Graves' disease as persistent.

For this clonotype: Its antigen is still unknown. Possible read error: a much larger clone is one base away.

Time point described: persistent/refractory GD, antithyroid drugs over 5 years with positive TRAb. The TCR library used RNA extracted from PBMCs. The patients were enrolled through endocrinology in Xi'an, China. Whole-study results and caveats: Public clonotype sharing was higher in persistent than newly diagnosed patients.

The CDR3 covers 14 residues. Germline V lookup: CDR1 MRHNA, CDR2 SNTAGT. With iRepertoire HTBI primers and Arm-PCR of CDR3 regions, TCR beta libraries were built. Per the original data handling: Across all samples, just over 60 TRBV segments and 15 or so TRBJ segments were identified. TCRdb used MiXCR to reprocess the multiplex PCR reads, holding one entry per CDR3 protein. These V and J calls originate from TCRdb's pipeline instead of the authors' own analysis. The repertoire holds 400,000 to 500,000 distinct CDR3 sequences, about 20% seen once, with 10% to 15% in the top ten. This TCR derives from a female donor with Graves disease. Sequenced here: peripheral blood mononuclear cells (PBMCs), sampled when the disease was refractory, from a patient treated with antithyroid drugs. This chain connects TRBV6-4 to TRBJ1-4; a weak D match, TRBD1 (5 bases). The CDR3 sequence: CASSLSGGVEKPFF. The CDR3 coding sequence is TGTGCCAGCAGTTTGAGCGGAGGGGTAGAAAAACCGTTTTTT.